This is a list of T cell receptor beta chains from one sample in a study of cytomegalovirus exposure and HLA in healthy donors. Clones were read by immunoSEQ multiplex PCR, and TCRdb kept only the in-frame ones, dropping some. The sample records fewer than 250,000 clones, approximately 80% being singletons. The material sequenced was PBMCs. The origin of the receptors is a boy between 2 and 10 years old in good health and CMV-seronegative. The CDR3 runs from the conserved cysteine through the conserved F or W. Each record gives: CDR3 length, J gene, V gene, D gene, clone size, CDR3 DNA, CDR3 protein. D genes are given only for firm matches. The size of a clone is reported for some rows only, either as once, few or many, or as a class for expanded clones.

cdr3_length: 13
j_call: TRBJ1-1
v_call: TRBV29-1
d_call: .
clone_size: once
cdr3_nt: TGCAGCGCCGTCAGGGGCATGAACACTGAAGCTTTCTTT
cdr3_aa: CSAVRGMNTEAFF

cdr3_length: 14
j_call: TRBJ2-3
v_call: TRBV29-1
d_call: .
clone_size: once
cdr3_nt: TGCAGCGTGGACCCCGGGACTAGCACAGATACGCAGTATTTT
cdr3_aa: CSVDPGTSTDTQYF

cdr3_length: 15
j_call: TRBJ1-4
v_call: TRBV6-5
d_call: .
clone_size: .
cdr3_nt: TGTGCCAGCAGTCTAACGTCGCACAGGGTAGAAAAACTGTTTTTT
cdr3_aa: CASSLTSHRVEKLFF

cdr3_length: 14
j_call: TRBJ1-2
v_call: TRBV6-5
d_call: .
clone_size: .
cdr3_nt: TGTGCCAGCAGTTACTCGGAGGGATACTATGGCTACACCTTC
cdr3_aa: CASSYSEGYYGYTF

cdr3_length: 16
j_call: TRBJ2-2
v_call: TRBV29-1
d_call: TRBD1
clone_size: once
cdr3_nt: TGCAGCGTACAACCGACCGGGACAGGGAACACCGGGGAGCTGTTTTTT
cdr3_aa: CSVQPTGTGNTGELFF

cdr3_length: 17
j_call: TRBJ1-5
v_call: TRBV19
d_call: .
clone_size: .
cdr3_nt: TGTGCCAGTAGTATCCCCCTCGGGGTAGAGTTCAATCAGCCCCAGCATTTT
cdr3_aa: CASSIPLGVEFNQPQHF

cdr3_length: 16
j_call: TRBJ2-1
v_call: TRBV6-5
d_call: TRBD2
clone_size: .
cdr3_nt: TGTGCCAGCAGTTACTCCCCCGGGACTAGCCGTAATGAGCAGTTCTTC
cdr3_aa: CASSYSPGTSRNEQFF

cdr3_length: 14
j_call: TRBJ1-1
v_call: TRBV19
d_call: .
clone_size: .
cdr3_nt: TGTGCCAGTATCGGGGCAGGGGCAAGGACTGAAGCTTTCTTT
cdr3_aa: CASIGAGARTEAFF

cdr3_length: 15
j_call: TRBJ1-5
v_call: TRBV19
d_call: TRBD1
clone_size: .
cdr3_nt: TGTGCCAGTAGGGGGACAGGGTGGGAATCCGGGCCCCAGCATTTT
cdr3_aa: CASRGTGWESGPQHF

cdr3_length: 17
j_call: TRBJ2-3
v_call: TRBV15
d_call: .
clone_size: .
cdr3_nt: TGTGCCACCAGCAGAGACCCGACTAGTCTATCGGGAGATACGCAGTATTTT
cdr3_aa: CATSRDPTSLSGDTQYF

cdr3_length: 16
j_call: TRBJ2-7
v_call: TRBV7-9
d_call: TRBD2
clone_size: few
cdr3_nt: TGTGCCAGCAGCTCGAGCCTTAGCGGGAGAACCTACGAGCAGTACTTC
cdr3_aa: CASSSSLSGRTYEQYF

cdr3_length: 15
j_call: TRBJ2-7
v_call: TRBV7-2
d_call: TRBD2
clone_size: .
cdr3_nt: TGTGCCAGCAGCTGGGGGACTAGCGAGATCTACGAGCAGTACTTC
cdr3_aa: CASSWGTSEIYEQYF

cdr3_length: 12
j_call: TRBJ1-2
v_call: TRBV30
d_call: TRBD1
clone_size: .
cdr3_nt: TGTGCCTGGATTGGGACAGCCTATGGCTACACCTTC
cdr3_aa: CAWIGTAYGYTF

cdr3_length: 15
j_call: TRBJ2-3
v_call: TRBV25-1
d_call: TRBD2
clone_size: .
cdr3_nt: TGTGCCAGCAGTGGGACTAGCGGGAGCACAGATACGCAGTATTTT
cdr3_aa: CASSGTSGSTDTQYF

cdr3_length: 13
j_call: TRBJ2-7
v_call: TRBV5-1
d_call: TRBD1
clone_size: .
cdr3_nt: TGCGCCAGCAGCTCACAGGGGGCGAACGAGCAGTACTTC
cdr3_aa: CASSSQGANEQYF

cdr3_length: 14
j_call: TRBJ2-5
v_call: TRBV5-5
d_call: TRBD2
clone_size: few
cdr3_nt: TGTGCCAGCAGCTCCTCTAGCGGGGGAGAGACCCAGTACTTC
cdr3_aa: CASSSSSGGETQYF

cdr3_length: 14
j_call: TRBJ2-1
v_call: TRBV6-4
d_call: TRBD2
clone_size: .
cdr3_nt: TGTGCCAGCAGTGACGGGACTAGCGGCAATGAGCAGTTCTTC
cdr3_aa: CASSDGTSGNEQFF

cdr3_length: 15
j_call: TRBJ2-1
v_call: TRBV7-9
d_call: .
clone_size: .
cdr3_nt: TGTGCCAGCAGCCCGCGGTGGGGCAGTGACAATGAGCAGTTCTTC
cdr3_aa: CASSPRWGSDNEQFF

cdr3_length: 14
j_call: TRBJ1-2
v_call: TRBV6-1
d_call: .
clone_size: .
cdr3_nt: TGTGCCAGCAGTGAAGCGGGGGGTTCCTATGGCTACACCTTC
cdr3_aa: CASSEAGGSYGYTF

cdr3_length: 14
j_call: TRBJ2-1
v_call: TRBV9
d_call: TRBD2
clone_size: .
cdr3_nt: TGTGCCAGCAGCGTAAGCGGGGGGAACAATGAGCAGTTCTTC
cdr3_aa: CASSVSGGNNEQFF

cdr3_length: 13
j_call: TRBJ1-1
v_call: TRBV6-1
d_call: TRBD1
clone_size: .
cdr3_nt: TGTGCCAGCAACAGACAGGGATTAAGGGAAGCTTTCTTT
cdr3_aa: CASNRQGLREAFF

cdr3_length: 15
j_call: TRBJ2-1
v_call: TRBV15
d_call: TRBD2
clone_size: .
cdr3_nt: TGTGCCACCAGCGCCCTACTTAGCGGGAGTAATGAGCAGTTCTTC
cdr3_aa: CATSALLSGSNEQFF

cdr3_length: 13
j_call: TRBJ1-2
v_call: TRBV19
d_call: TRBD1
clone_size: .
cdr3_nt: TGTGCCAGTAGGGGACAGGGGGCGCATGGCTACACCTTC
cdr3_aa: CASRGQGAHGYTF

cdr3_length: 16
j_call: TRBJ2-1
v_call: TRBV29-1
d_call: TRBD2
clone_size: .
cdr3_nt: TGCAGCGCATCGTGGGGCCTAGCGGGAGGAGACAATGAGCAGTTCTTC
cdr3_aa: CSASWGLAGGDNEQFF

cdr3_length: 11
j_call: TRBJ2-5
v_call: TRBV7-2
d_call: .
clone_size: .
cdr3_nt: TGTGCCAGCAGCAACCCGGGGATCCAGTACTTC
cdr3_aa: CASSNPGIQYF

cdr3_length: 16
j_call: TRBJ2-7
v_call: TRBV7-3
d_call: .
clone_size: .
cdr3_nt: TGTGCCAGCAGCTCCAATGCAGCGGCCTCCTCCTACGAGCAGTACTTC
cdr3_aa: CASSSNAAASSYEQYF

cdr3_length: 14
j_call: TRBJ2-1
v_call: TRBV6-4
d_call: TRBD2
clone_size: .
cdr3_nt: TGTGCCAGCAGCACGGCTAGCGGGAGGGGTGAGCAGTTCTTC
cdr3_aa: CASSTASGRGEQFF

cdr3_length: 18
j_call: TRBJ2-2
v_call: TRBV9
d_call: TRBD2
clone_size: .
cdr3_nt: TGTGCCAGCAGCCCATCGGGGGTAGCGGGAACGAACACCGGGGAGCTGTTTTTT
cdr3_aa: CASSPSGVAGTNTGELFF

cdr3_length: 16
j_call: TRBJ2-3
v_call: TRBV14
d_call: .
clone_size: few
cdr3_nt: TGTGCCAGCAGCCCCATTTCCAGGGGTGGGACAGATACGCAGTATTTT
cdr3_aa: CASSPISRGGTDTQYF

cdr3_length: 18
j_call: TRBJ2-6
v_call: TRBV11-2
d_call: .
clone_size: .
cdr3_nt: TGTGCCAGCAGTGCAAGGGGGGGGGCGACCTCTGGGGCCAACGTCCTGACTTTC
cdr3_aa: CASSARGGATSGANVLTF

cdr3_length: 12
j_call: TRBJ2-1
v_call: TRBV27
d_call: TRBD1
clone_size: .
cdr3_nt: TGTGCCAGCAGCGCAGGGGGATGTGAGCAGTTCTTC
cdr3_aa: CASSAGGCEQFF

cdr3_length: 15
j_call: TRBJ1-2
v_call: TRBV30
d_call: TRBD1
clone_size: .
cdr3_nt: TGTGCCTGGAGAATAACGGGACAGGGTCGCCTTGGGAATACCTTC
cdr3_aa: CAWRITGQGRLGNTF

cdr3_length: 14
j_call: TRBJ1-5
v_call: TRBV15
d_call: .
clone_size: .
cdr3_nt: TGTGCCACCAGCCGAAGACAGAGCCGCGGGGCCCAGCATTTT
cdr3_aa: CATSRRQSRGAQHF

cdr3_length: 13
j_call: TRBJ2-7
v_call: TRBV5-7
d_call: .
clone_size: .
cdr3_nt: TGTGCCAGCAGCCCGGGGACTGTCTACGAGCAGTACTTC
cdr3_aa: CASSPGTVYEQYF

cdr3_length: 16
j_call: TRBJ2-7
v_call: TRBV18
d_call: .
clone_size: .
cdr3_nt: TGTGCCAGCTCACCAGATCCCGGGGGTGCCCGGTGGGAGCAGTACTTC
cdr3_aa: CASSPDPGGARWEQYF

cdr3_length: 16
j_call: TRBJ2-1
v_call: TRBV14
d_call: .
clone_size: .
cdr3_nt: TGTGCCAGCAGCCCTATCCGGAGGGCCCGGGACAATGAGCAGTTCTTC
cdr3_aa: CASSPIRRARDNEQFF

cdr3_length: 12
j_call: TRBJ1-1
v_call: TRBV10-2
d_call: .
clone_size: .
cdr3_nt: TGCGCCAGCAGTGAGGGGCAGGGTGTAGCTTTCTTT
cdr3_aa: CASSEGQGVAFF

cdr3_length: 15
j_call: TRBJ2-1
v_call: TRBV6-1
d_call: TRBD1
clone_size: .
cdr3_nt: TGTGCCAGCATGGAGACAGGGGGCGTATACAATGAGCAGTTCTTC
cdr3_aa: CASMETGGVYNEQFF

cdr3_length: 13
j_call: TRBJ2-2
v_call: TRBV10-3
d_call: TRBD2
clone_size: few
cdr3_nt: TGTGCCATCAGGGGAGGGTGGACCGGGGAGCTGTTTTTT
cdr3_aa: CAIRGGWTGELFF

cdr3_length: 15
j_call: TRBJ2-1
v_call: TRBV6-4
d_call: TRBD2
clone_size: .
cdr3_nt: TGTGCCAGCAGTGACTACCGGGAGGGCAGAAATGAGCAGTTCTTC
cdr3_aa: CASSDYREGRNEQFF

cdr3_length: 14
j_call: TRBJ2-7
v_call: TRBV5-6
d_call: .
clone_size: .
cdr3_nt: TGTGCCAGCAGCTTGGGGCTCCCCGCCTACGAGCAGTACTTC
cdr3_aa: CASSLGLPAYEQYF

cdr3_length: 15
j_call: TRBJ2-3
v_call: TRBV28
d_call: .
clone_size: .
cdr3_nt: TGTGCCAGCAGTTTTGGTGGCAGGGAAACAGATACGCAGTATTTT
cdr3_aa: CASSFGGRETDTQYF

cdr3_length: 15
j_call: TRBJ1-1
v_call: TRBV9
d_call: TRBD1
clone_size: .
cdr3_nt: TGTGCCAGCAGCGTAAGACAGGGCGGGAACACTGAAGCTTTCTTT
cdr3_aa: CASSVRQGGNTEAFF

cdr3_length: 13
j_call: TRBJ1-4
v_call: TRBV27
d_call: TRBD1
clone_size: .
cdr3_nt: TGTGCCAGCACCGGACAGGGTAATGAAAAACTGTTTTTT
cdr3_aa: CASTGQGNEKLFF

cdr3_length: 18
j_call: TRBJ2-4
v_call: TRBV11-2
d_call: TRBD2
clone_size: .
cdr3_nt: TGTGCCAGCAGCTTTACGGCAGCGGGAGGGCCTTTGTGGGTCATTCAGTACTTC
cdr3_aa: CASSFTAAGGPLWVIQYF

cdr3_length: 19
j_call: TRBJ1-4
v_call: TRBV2
d_call: TRBD1
clone_size: .
cdr3_nt: TGTGCCAGCAGTGAAACCGGGACAGGGGGATTAATGGCTAATGAAAAACTGTTTTTT
cdr3_aa: CASSETGTGGLMANEKLFF